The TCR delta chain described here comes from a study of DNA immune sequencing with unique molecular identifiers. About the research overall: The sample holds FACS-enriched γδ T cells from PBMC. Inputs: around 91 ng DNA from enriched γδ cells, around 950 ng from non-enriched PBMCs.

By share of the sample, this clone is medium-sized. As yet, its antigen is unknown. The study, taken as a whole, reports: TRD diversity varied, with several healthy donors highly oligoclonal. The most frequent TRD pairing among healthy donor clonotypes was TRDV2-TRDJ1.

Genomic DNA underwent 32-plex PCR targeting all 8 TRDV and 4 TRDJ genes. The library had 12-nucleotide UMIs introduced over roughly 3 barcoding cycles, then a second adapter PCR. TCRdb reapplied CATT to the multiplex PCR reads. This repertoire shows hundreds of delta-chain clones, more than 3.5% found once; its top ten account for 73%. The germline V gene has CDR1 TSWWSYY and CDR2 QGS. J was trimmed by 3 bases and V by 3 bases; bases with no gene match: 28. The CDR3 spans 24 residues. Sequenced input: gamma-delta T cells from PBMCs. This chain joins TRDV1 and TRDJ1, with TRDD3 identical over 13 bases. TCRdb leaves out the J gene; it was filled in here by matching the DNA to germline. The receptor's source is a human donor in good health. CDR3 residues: CALGDCPSFLRKHWGIRGADKLIF. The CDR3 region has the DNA TGTGCTCTTGGGGACTGCCCTTCGTTCCTACGAAAGCACTGGGGGATACGGGGAGCCGATAAACTCATCTTT.